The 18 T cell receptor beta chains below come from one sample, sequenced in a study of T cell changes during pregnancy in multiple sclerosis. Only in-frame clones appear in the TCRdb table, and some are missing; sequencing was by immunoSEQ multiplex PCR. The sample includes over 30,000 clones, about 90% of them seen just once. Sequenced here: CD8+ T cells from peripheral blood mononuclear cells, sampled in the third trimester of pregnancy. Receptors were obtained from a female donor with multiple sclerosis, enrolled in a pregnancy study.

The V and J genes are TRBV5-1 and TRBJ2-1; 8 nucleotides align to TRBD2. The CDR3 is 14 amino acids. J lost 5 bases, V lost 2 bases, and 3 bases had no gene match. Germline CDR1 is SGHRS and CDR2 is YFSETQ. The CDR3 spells CASSLIGGDNEQFF. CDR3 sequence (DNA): TGCGCCAGCAGCTTAATCGGGGGGGACAATGAGCAGTTCTTC.

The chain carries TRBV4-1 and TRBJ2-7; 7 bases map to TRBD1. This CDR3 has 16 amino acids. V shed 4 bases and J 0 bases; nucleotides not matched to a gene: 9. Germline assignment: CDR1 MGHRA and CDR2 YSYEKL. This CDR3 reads CASSPKGQAGSYEQYF. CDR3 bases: TGCGCCAGCAGCCCAAAAGGACAGGCCGGCTCCTACGAGCAGTACTTC.

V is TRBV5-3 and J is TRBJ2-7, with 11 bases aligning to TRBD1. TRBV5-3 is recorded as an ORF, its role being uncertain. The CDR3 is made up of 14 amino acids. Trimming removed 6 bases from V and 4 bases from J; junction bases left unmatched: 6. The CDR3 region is CARTSDRGRYEQYF. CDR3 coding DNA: TGTGCCAGAACCTCGGACAGGGGGCGGTACGAGCAGTACTTC.

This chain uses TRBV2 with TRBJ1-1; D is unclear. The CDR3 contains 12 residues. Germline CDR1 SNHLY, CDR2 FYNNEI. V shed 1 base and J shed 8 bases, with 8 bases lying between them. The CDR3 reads CASSEGRREAFF. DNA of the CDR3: TGTGCCAGCAGTGAAGGAAGGAGGGAAGCTTTCTTT.

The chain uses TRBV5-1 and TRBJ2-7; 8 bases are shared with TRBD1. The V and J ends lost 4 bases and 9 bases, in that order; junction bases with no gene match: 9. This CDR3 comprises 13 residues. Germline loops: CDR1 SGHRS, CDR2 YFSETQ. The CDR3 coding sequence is TGCGCCAGCAGCACCACGGACAGGGCTTGGCAGTACTTC. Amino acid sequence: CASSTTDRAWQYF.

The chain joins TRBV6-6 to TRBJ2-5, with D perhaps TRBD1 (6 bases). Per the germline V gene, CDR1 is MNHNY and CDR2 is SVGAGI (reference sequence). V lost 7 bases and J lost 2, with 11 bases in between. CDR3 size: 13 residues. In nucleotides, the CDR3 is TGTGCCAGCACCACCGGACAGCAAGAGACCCAGTACTTC. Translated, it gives CASTTGQQETQYF.

In DNA form, the CDR3 reads TGTGCCAGCAGCCTATACGGAGGCTACGAGCAGTACTTC. As protein: CASSLYGGYEQYF. The chain recombines TRBV11-2 with TRBJ2-7; possibly TRBD2 for D (5 bases). V was trimmed by 5 bases and J by 3 bases, leaving 11 bases between them. The CDR3 loop spans 13 amino acids. Germline V gene data show CDR1 as SGHAT and CDR2 as FQNNGV.

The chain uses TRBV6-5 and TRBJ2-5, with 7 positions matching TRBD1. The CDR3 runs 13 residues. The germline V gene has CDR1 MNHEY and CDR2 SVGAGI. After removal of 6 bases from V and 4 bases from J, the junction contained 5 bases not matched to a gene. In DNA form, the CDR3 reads TGTGCCAGCAGGAGGGGGCCGTCAGAGACCCAGTACTTC. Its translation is CASRRGPSETQYF.

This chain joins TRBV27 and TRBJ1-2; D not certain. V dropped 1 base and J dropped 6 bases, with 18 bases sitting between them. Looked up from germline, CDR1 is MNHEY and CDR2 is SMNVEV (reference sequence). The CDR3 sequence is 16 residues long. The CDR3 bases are TGTGCCAGCAGTTTATTTAGAACCCAGCGGCCGGATGGCTACACCTTC. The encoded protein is CASSLFRTQRPDGYTF.

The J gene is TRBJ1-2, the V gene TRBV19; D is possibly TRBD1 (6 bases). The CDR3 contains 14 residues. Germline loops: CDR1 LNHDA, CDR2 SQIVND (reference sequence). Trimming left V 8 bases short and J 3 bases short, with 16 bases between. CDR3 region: CASLRRTDHYGYTF. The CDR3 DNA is TGTGCCAGTCTAAGACGGACAGATCACTATGGCTACACCTTC.

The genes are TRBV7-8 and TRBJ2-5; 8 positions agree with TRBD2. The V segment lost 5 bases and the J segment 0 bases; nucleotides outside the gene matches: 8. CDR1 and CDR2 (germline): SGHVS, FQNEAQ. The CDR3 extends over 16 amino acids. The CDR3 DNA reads TGTGCCAGCAGCCTGGAAGCGGGGGCGAACCAAGAGACCCAGTACTTC. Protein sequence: CASSLEAGANQETQYF.

The CDR3, as DNA: TGTGCCAGCAGCGGAGAGCCGGGGGTTTATGGCTACACCTTC. Its translation: CASSGEPGVYGYTF. The chain has TRBV7-9 and TRBJ1-2; D is possibly TRBD1 (5 bases). Germline V CDR1 and CDR2: SEHNR, FQNEAQ (reference sequence). This CDR3 is 14 amino acids long. Trimming pared 5 bases from V and 5 bases from J, leaving 15 bases between.

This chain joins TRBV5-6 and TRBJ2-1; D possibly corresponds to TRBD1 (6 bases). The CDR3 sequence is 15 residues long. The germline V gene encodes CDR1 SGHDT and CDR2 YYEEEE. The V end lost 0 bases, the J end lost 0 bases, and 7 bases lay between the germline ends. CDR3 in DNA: TGTGCCAGCAGCTTGGGAGGGGGCTCCTACAATGAGCAGTTCTTC. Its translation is CASSLGGGSYNEQFF. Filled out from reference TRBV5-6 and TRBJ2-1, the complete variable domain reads DAGVTQSPTHLIKTRGQQVTLRCSPKSGHDTVSWYQQALGQGPQFIFQYYEEEERQRGNFPDRFSGHQFPNYSSELNVNALLLGDSALYLCASSLGGGSYNEQFFGPGTRLTVL.

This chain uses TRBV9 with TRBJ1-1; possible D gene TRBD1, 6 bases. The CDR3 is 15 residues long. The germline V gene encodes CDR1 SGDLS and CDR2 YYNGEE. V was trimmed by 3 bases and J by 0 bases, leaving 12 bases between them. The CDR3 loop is CASSETGHMNTEAFF. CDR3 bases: TGTGCCAGCAGCGAAACGGGACATATGAACACTGAAGCTTTCTTT.

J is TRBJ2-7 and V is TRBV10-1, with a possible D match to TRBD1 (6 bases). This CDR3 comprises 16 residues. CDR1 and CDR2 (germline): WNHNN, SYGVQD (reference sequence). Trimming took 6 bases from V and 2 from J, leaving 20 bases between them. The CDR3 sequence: CASSPSRTALPYEQYF. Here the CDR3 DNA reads TGCGCCAGCAGCCCATCCCGGACAGCCTTGCCCTACGAGCAGTACTTC.

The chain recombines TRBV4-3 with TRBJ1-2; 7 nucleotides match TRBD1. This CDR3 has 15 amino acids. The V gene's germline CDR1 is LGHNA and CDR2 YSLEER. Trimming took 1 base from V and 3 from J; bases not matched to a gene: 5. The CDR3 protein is CASSQGWQGDYGYTF. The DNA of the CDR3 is TGCGCCAGCAGCCAAGGATGGCAGGGGGACTATGGCTACACCTTC.

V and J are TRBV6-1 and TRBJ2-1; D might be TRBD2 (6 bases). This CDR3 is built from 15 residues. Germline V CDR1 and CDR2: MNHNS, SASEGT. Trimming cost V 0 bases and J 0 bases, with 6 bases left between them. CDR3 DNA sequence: TGTGCCAGCAGTGAAGCTAGCGGCTCCTACAATGAGCAGTTCTTC. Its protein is CASSEASGSYNEQFF.

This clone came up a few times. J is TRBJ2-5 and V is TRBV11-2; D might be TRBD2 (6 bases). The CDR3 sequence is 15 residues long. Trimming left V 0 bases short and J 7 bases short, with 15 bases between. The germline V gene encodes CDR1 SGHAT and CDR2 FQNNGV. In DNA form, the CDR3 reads TGTGCCAGCAGCTTAGATGCGGGACGCTTTATGACCCAGTACTTC. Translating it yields CASSLDAGRFMTQYF.